This TCR beta chain was profiled in a study of cytomegalovirus exposure and HLA in healthy donors. CDR1 and CDR2 (germline): LNHDA, SQIVND (reference sequence). CDR3 length: 14 amino acids. V trimming: 6 bases; J trimming: 8 bases; junction bases outside the gene matches: 9. This PCR relied on a set of 60 Vbeta primers and 13 Jbeta primers. Clones were read by immunoSEQ multiplex PCR, and TCRdb kept only the in-frame ones, dropping some. The sample table sets out 150,000 to 200,000 clones. What was sequenced was PBMCs. The receptor was isolated from a man aged 25 to 45 in good health and CMV-seronegative. This rearrangement joins TRBV19 to TRBJ2-1; 8 bases fit TRBD2. CDR3 sequence: CASSPGTRGDEQFF. The DNA of the CDR3 is TGTGCCAGTAGCCCCGGGACTAGAGGTGATGAGCAGTTCTTC.